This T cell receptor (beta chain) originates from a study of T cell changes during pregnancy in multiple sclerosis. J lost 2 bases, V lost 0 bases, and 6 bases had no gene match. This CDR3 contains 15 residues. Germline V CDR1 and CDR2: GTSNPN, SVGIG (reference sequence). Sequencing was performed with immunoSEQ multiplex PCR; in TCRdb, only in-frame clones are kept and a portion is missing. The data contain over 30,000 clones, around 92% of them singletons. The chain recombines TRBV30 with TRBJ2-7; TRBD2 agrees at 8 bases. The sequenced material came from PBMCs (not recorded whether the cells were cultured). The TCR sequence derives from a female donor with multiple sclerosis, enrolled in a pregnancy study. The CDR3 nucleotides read TGTGCCTGGAGTGTAGGTAGCGGGATCGCCTACGAGCAGTACTTC. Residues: CAWSVGSGIAYEQYF.